Shown below are 9 T cell receptor beta chains from a single sample sequenced in a study of T-cell reconstitution after alpha-beta-depleted transplantation in children. Preparation of the TCRbeta library used unique molecular identifiers. Each CDR3 protein gets one entry after TCRdb re-called the PCR reads with MiXCR. The sample contains 440,000 or so distinct CDR3 sequences, roughly 10% of which appear only once. The specimen was PBMCs from the stem cell graft donor, collected from the stem cell graft. These receptors were taken from a human donor who donated a stem cell graft to a child with acute myeloid leukemia.

This clonotype was found many times. J is TRBJ2-2 and V is TRBV20-1; no clear D gene. The CDR3 spans 13 residues. Germline CDR1 is DFQATT and CDR2 is SNEGSKA (reference sequence). Trimming took 6 bases from V and 4 from J, leaving 12 bases between them. The DNA for the CDR3 is TGCAGTGCCGCTAGTTTTAGCACCGGGGAGCTGTTTTTT. Encoded protein: CSAASFSTGELFF.

This clonotype was seen more than once but under ten times. The chain is built from TRBV7-9 and TRBJ2-5; perhaps TRBD2 as D (6 bases). Germline V gene data show CDR1 as SEHNR and CDR2 as FQNEAQ (reference sequence). The CDR3 has 16 residues. V lost 1 base to trimming and J lost 3 bases, with 15 bases between them. The CDR3: CASSLDGTGSKETQYF. CDR3 in DNA: TGTGCCAGCAGCTTAGATGGAACCGGGAGTAAAGAGACCCAGTACTTC.

At least ten counts were recorded for this clonotype. This chain connects TRBV25-1 to TRBJ1-6, with a possible D match to TRBD1 (6 bases). The germline V gene has CDR1 MGHDK and CDR2 SYGVNS. The V end lost 2 bases, the J end lost 6 bases, and 11 bases lay between the germline ends. The CDR3 has 15 amino acids. In DNA, the CDR3 is TGTGCCAGCAGTGAACGGGGGCAGGGTAATTCACCCCTCCACTTT. It specifies CASSERGQGNSPLHF.

This clonotype was recorded a few times. Here the CDR3 reads CASSTGGGNTIYF. The CDR3, as DNA: TGTGCCAGCAGTACAGGTGGTGGAAACACCATATATTTT. This sequence joins TRBV12-3 or TRBV12-4 and TRBJ1-3, with D possibly TRBD1 on 5 matching bases. This CDR3 is built from 13 residues. V lost 5 bases and J 3 bases, leaving 8 bases between the germline ends.

At least ten counts were recorded for this clonotype. The chain employs TRBV20-1 and TRBJ1-4; D may be TRBD1 (6 bases). The V end was cut by 0 bases, the J end by 8 bases, with 13 bases between. The V gene's germline CDR1 is DFQATT and CDR2 SNEGSKA (reference sequence). CDR3 length: 14 residues. CDR3 amino acids: CSARDNRDGEKLFF. The CDR3, as DNA: TGCAGTGCTAGAGATAACAGGGACGGAGAAAAACTGTTTTTT.

This clonotype was counted between two and nine times. The rearrangement joins TRBV9 to TRBJ1-1; tentatively, D is TRBD1 (5 bases). The CDR3 has 17 amino acids. The germline V and J ends were trimmed by 4 bases and 3 bases, with 22 bases remaining between them. Germline V gives CDR1 SGDLS, CDR2 YYNGEE. CDR3 amino acids: CASSRLGRAKWDTEAFF. The CDR3 DNA is TGTGCCAGCAGCCGGCTCGGCAGGGCTAAGTGGGACACTGAAGCTTTCTTT.

This clonotype was seen many times. The chain combines TRBV20-1 with TRBJ1-5; D is unclear. V lost 6 bases to trimming and J lost 3 bases, with 15 bases between them. The germline gives CDR1 DFQATT, CDR2 SNEGSKA (reference sequence). The CDR3 spans 14 residues. This CDR3 is CSAQEGHYNQPQHF. The CDR3 nucleotides are TGCAGTGCACAAGAGGGCCACTACAATCAGCCCCAGCATTTT.

This clonotype was counted a few times. The CDR3 DNA sequence: TGTGCCACCAGCAGTACTAGCGGGAGGGCCGGGGAGCTGTTTTTT. Protein product: CATSSTSGRAGELFF. This chain links TRBV15 with TRBJ2-2, with TRBD2 identical over 13 bases. Trimming at V came to 3 bases and at J to 6 bases, leaving 1 base not matched to a gene. This CDR3 comprises 15 residues. CDR1 and CDR2 (germline): LNHNV, YYDKDF (reference sequence).

V is TRBV6-2 or TRBV6-3 and J is TRBJ2-7; D might be TRBD1 or TRBD2, each matching 5 bases. V dropped 5 bases and J dropped 3 bases, with 17 bases sitting between them. The CDR3 totals 15 residues. The germline V gene has CDR1 MNHEY and CDR2 SVGEGT. The CDR3 region is CASSRVGGNLYEQYF. CDR3 coding DNA: TGTGCCAGCAGTCGAGTTGGGGGAAATCTCTACGAGCAGTACTTC.